This T cell receptor (beta chain) was sequenced in a study of T cells in localized non-small cell lung cancer. Study results and limitations: Because only a single region of the tumor was sequenced, heterogeneity remains possible. Appearance in adjacent lung was seen for a median about 58 of the top 100 tumor clones.

V gave up 0 bases and J gave up 6 bases, with 11 bases separating them. This CDR3 contains 14 residues. Germline assignment: CDR1 LNHDA and CDR2 SQIVND (reference sequence). Of note for this clone: What it recognizes is unknown.

Clones were sequenced by immunoSEQ multiplex PCR, and TCRdb holds only the in-frame ones, with some missing. The table shows 1,200 to 1,500 clones, with around a third occurring only once. Neighbouring lung, lacking atypia, was collected no less than 2 cm away from the tumor margin. The origin of this receptor is a woman aged 40-69 years with stage I lung adenocarcinoma. The V gene is TRBV19, the J gene TRBJ1-2, with D unresolved. The sequences come from normal lung tissue next to the tumor, collected before any cancer treatment. CDR3 nucleotide sequence: TGTGCCAGTAGTATAGATCGGCAGGCCGATGGCTACACCTTC. It codes for CASSIDRQADGYTF.